Listed below are T cell receptor beta chains from one sample, sequenced in a study of T cells in localized non-small cell lung cancer. The assay was immunoSEQ multiplex PCR, and TCRdb's table has in-frame clones only and misses some. The sample consists of approximately 45,000 clones, roughly 79% of them appearing once. Specimen: peripheral blood mononuclear cells, collected before any cancer treatment. Receptor source: a man aged 35-69 years with stage III lung adenocarcinoma. Each CDR3 is given with its conserved first and last residue. D genes are given only for firm matches. Size values are once, few and many counts, or a class for expanded clones, and some rows have none.

CDR3 DNA: TGCGCCAGCAGTGAGGGTATGTCAGGGTCCTACGAGCAGTACTTC
CDR3 protein: CASSEGMSGSYEQYF
D gene: NA
V gene: TRBV10-2
J gene: TRBJ2-7
clone size: NA

CDR3 DNA: TGTGCCAGCAGCTTCGAATTGAGGGGGGTCTACGAGCAGTACTTC
CDR3 protein: CASSFELRGVYEQYF
D gene: NA
V gene: TRBV5-5
J gene: TRBJ2-7
clone size: NA

CDR3 DNA: TGCGCCACCAGCAGCTTGGGGGGTGAGCAGTTCTTC
CDR3 protein: CATSSLGGEQFF
D gene: NA
V gene: TRBV15
J gene: TRBJ2-1
clone size: NA

CDR3 DNA: TGTGCCACCAGTATAGACTTGAACACTGAAGCTTTCTTT
CDR3 protein: CATSIDLNTEAFF
D gene: NA
V gene: TRBV15
J gene: TRBJ1-1
clone size: once

CDR3 DNA: TGTGCCAGCAGTTCGCGTTACGAGCAGTACTTC
CDR3 protein: CASSSRYEQYF
D gene: NA
V gene: TRBV6-1
J gene: TRBJ2-7
clone size: once

CDR3 DNA: TGTGCCAGCAGCAGAATCCGGGACAGGGTCTATGGCTACACCTTC
CDR3 protein: CASSRIRDRVYGYTF
D gene: TRBD1
V gene: TRBV5-6
J gene: TRBJ1-2
clone size: NA

CDR3 DNA: TGTGCCAGCAGTGAATGGACTGGAGACAGAGAGTTCTTC
CDR3 protein: CASSEWTGDREFF
D gene: NA
V gene: TRBV25-1
J gene: TRBJ2-1
clone size: NA

CDR3 DNA: TGTGCCAGCAGTTCGGCTAGCGGGGGGGCCATGTACGAGCAGTACTTC
CDR3 protein: CASSSASGGAMYEQYF
D gene: TRBD2
V gene: TRBV7-2
J gene: TRBJ2-7
clone size: few

CDR3 DNA: TGTGCCAGTAGTCCGGGGCCCCTTTCTATAACGGAGACCCAGTACTTC
CDR3 protein: CASSPGPLSITETQYF
D gene: NA
V gene: TRBV19
J gene: TRBJ2-5
clone size: NA

CDR3 DNA: TGTGCCAGCAGCGACTCCTACGAGCAGTACTTC
CDR3 protein: CASSDSYEQYF
D gene: NA
V gene: TRBV6-5
J gene: TRBJ2-7
clone size: few

CDR3 DNA: TGTGCCTGGAGTGTAGCAGGGGCCGGCTACGAGCAGTACTTC
CDR3 protein: CAWSVAGAGYEQYF
D gene: NA
V gene: TRBV30
J gene: TRBJ2-7
clone size: once

CDR3 DNA: TGTGCCAGCAGCTTAGGAACGACTAGCGGGGGGGAGACCCAGTACTTC
CDR3 protein: CASSLGTTSGGETQYF
D gene: TRBD2
V gene: TRBV7-8
J gene: TRBJ2-5
clone size: NA

CDR3 DNA: TGTGCCAGCAGCTCGGACAGGGGCGAGCCACCAGATACGCAGTATTTT
CDR3 protein: CASSSDRGEPPDTQYF
D gene: TRBD1
V gene: TRBV11-3
J gene: TRBJ2-3
clone size: NA

CDR3 DNA: TGTGCCTGGAGTGGGGACAGGGGGAACTATGGCTACACCTTC
CDR3 protein: CAWSGDRGNYGYTF
D gene: TRBD1
V gene: TRBV30
J gene: TRBJ1-2
clone size: NA

CDR3 DNA: TGTGCCAGCAGCTCCCCAACCGACAGTGTAGGTGGCACAGATACGCAGTATTTT
CDR3 protein: CASSSPTDSVGGTDTQYF
D gene: NA
V gene: TRBV7-8
J gene: TRBJ2-3
clone size: NA

CDR3 DNA: TGTGCCAGCAGCTTCGTCGCAAGTTTAGGCCCAGCTGGGGCCAACGTCCTGACTTTC
CDR3 protein: CASSFVASLGPAGANVLTF
D gene: NA
V gene: TRBV5-6
J gene: TRBJ2-6
clone size: few

CDR3 DNA: TGTGCCAGCTCACCACCCGCTCTCTATGGCTACACCTTC
CDR3 protein: CASSPPALYGYTF
D gene: NA
V gene: TRBV18
J gene: TRBJ1-2
clone size: NA

CDR3 DNA: TGTGCCAGCAGCTCGCCCCAGGACTCCTACGAGCAGTACTTC
CDR3 protein: CASSSPQDSYEQYF
D gene: NA
V gene: TRBV5-4
J gene: TRBJ2-7
clone size: NA

CDR3 DNA: TGTGCCAGCAGTGAAGGGGGATACACTGAAGCTTTCTTT
CDR3 protein: CASSEGGYTEAFF
D gene: NA
V gene: TRBV2
J gene: TRBJ1-1
clone size: NA

CDR3 DNA: TGTGCCAGCAGTTACTCGAGTAGCTACGAGCAGTACTTC
CDR3 protein: CASSYSSSYEQYF
D gene: NA
V gene: TRBV6-5
J gene: TRBJ2-7
clone size: NA

CDR3 DNA: TGTGCCAGCAGCGTAGAGATGGAGCCCCAATTCAATGAGCAGTTCTTC
CDR3 protein: CASSVEMEPQFNEQFF
D gene: NA
V gene: TRBV9
J gene: TRBJ2-1
clone size: NA

CDR3 DNA: TGTGCCAGCAGTCGAGACCCGTGGGGGTTAGAGGCCGGGGAGCTGTTTTTT
CDR3 protein: CASSRDPWGLEAGELFF
D gene: NA
V gene: TRBV11-3
J gene: TRBJ2-2
clone size: NA

CDR3 DNA: TGTGCCAGCAGCCTCGAGCGGGGGGGCCCGTACACCGGGGAGCTGTTTTTT
CDR3 protein: CASSLERGGPYTGELFF
D gene: TRBD2
V gene: TRBV11-3
J gene: TRBJ2-2
clone size: NA

CDR3 DNA: TGTGCCAGCAGCCGGGTCCCTTCCTGGCAGACCCAGTACTTC
CDR3 protein: CASSRVPSWQTQYF
D gene: NA
V gene: TRBV11-2
J gene: TRBJ2-5
clone size: few

CDR3 DNA: TGTGCCAGCAGCGTAGAAGATCGGGAGCAGTACTTC
CDR3 protein: CASSVEDREQYF
D gene: NA
V gene: TRBV9
J gene: TRBJ2-7
clone size: NA

CDR3 DNA: TGCGCCAGCAGTGGGTTCGGGACAGGGGCCCGGGAGGACACCGGGGAGCTGTTTTTT
CDR3 protein: CASSGFGTGAREDTGELFF
D gene: TRBD1
V gene: TRBV5-1
J gene: TRBJ2-2
clone size: NA

CDR3 DNA: TGTGCCAGTAGCTTAAACGGGGGCTACGAGCAGTACTTC
CDR3 protein: CASSLNGGYEQYF
D gene: NA
V gene: TRBV19
J gene: TRBJ2-7
clone size: NA

CDR3 DNA: TGTGCCAGCAGTAGCCGTGGGAGTATAGATACGCAGTATTTT
CDR3 protein: CASSSRGSIDTQYF
D gene: NA
V gene: TRBV2
J gene: TRBJ2-3
clone size: NA

CDR3 DNA: TGTGCCAGCAGCTTAGCGGCAGGGGGCCTCGGCTACGAGCAGTACTTC
CDR3 protein: CASSLAAGGLGYEQYF
D gene: TRBD1
V gene: TRBV7-6
J gene: TRBJ2-7
clone size: few

CDR3 DNA: TGTGCCAGCATTGGACTAGCGGGGTTTTACGGGGAGCTGTTTTTT
CDR3 protein: CASIGLAGFYGELFF
D gene: TRBD2
V gene: TRBV6-1
J gene: TRBJ2-2
clone size: once

CDR3 DNA: TGTGCCAGCAGCGTAGAAGGAGGTAGGGGACTAGCGGGGGAGTTCTTC
CDR3 protein: CASSVEGGRGLAGEFF
D gene: TRBD2
V gene: TRBV9
J gene: TRBJ2-1
clone size: NA

CDR3 DNA: TGTGCCAGCAGCCCCCGACAGAGCTCCTACGAGCAGTACTTC
CDR3 protein: CASSPRQSSYEQYF
D gene: NA
V gene: TRBV9
J gene: TRBJ2-7
clone size: NA

CDR3 DNA: TGTGCCAGCAGACTGGGACGGGCAAGCTCCTACGAGCAGTACTTC
CDR3 protein: CASRLGRASSYEQYF
D gene: NA
V gene: TRBV6-5
J gene: TRBJ2-7
clone size: NA

CDR3 DNA: TGCGCCAGCAGCTTTTTAGCAACTAGCACAGATACGCAGTATTTT
CDR3 protein: CASSFLATSTDTQYF
D gene: NA
V gene: TRBV5-1
J gene: TRBJ2-3
clone size: NA

CDR3 DNA: TGTGCCAGTAGTAAGGTAAATCAGCCCCAGCATTTT
CDR3 protein: CASSKVNQPQHF
D gene: NA
V gene: TRBV19
J gene: TRBJ1-5
clone size: NA

CDR3 DNA: TGTGCCAGCAGCGTGTCTGACAGGGCGGGCGATGAGCAGTTCTTC
CDR3 protein: CASSVSDRAGDEQFF
D gene: TRBD1
V gene: TRBV9
J gene: TRBJ2-1
clone size: few

CDR3 DNA: TGTGCCACCGGGGGGGTGGGTCAGACCCAGTACTTC
CDR3 protein: CATGGVGQTQYF
D gene: TRBD2
V gene: TRBV7-7
J gene: TRBJ2-5
clone size: NA

CDR3 DNA: TGTGCCAGCAGCCTGCCGACTAGCGGGATCTACAATGAGCAGTTCTTC
CDR3 protein: CASSLPTSGIYNEQFF
D gene: TRBD2
V gene: TRBV4-2
J gene: TRBJ2-1
clone size: NA

CDR3 DNA: TGCGCCAGCAGCCCGGGTAGCGGGGAAGAGACCCAGTACTTC
CDR3 protein: CASSPGSGEETQYF
D gene: TRBD2
V gene: TRBV5-1
J gene: TRBJ2-5
clone size: NA

CDR3 DNA: TGTGCCAGCAGTCCGGGACGAAGCTATGGCTACACCTTC
CDR3 protein: CASSPGRSYGYTF
D gene: NA
V gene: TRBV28
J gene: TRBJ1-2
clone size: medium-sized

CDR3 DNA: TGTGCCAGCAGTTACTCGGGACAGGGGGCTGAGACCCAGTACTTC
CDR3 protein: CASSYSGQGAETQYF
D gene: TRBD1
V gene: TRBV6-6
J gene: TRBJ2-5
clone size: NA

CDR3 DNA: TGTGCCAGCAGCCCGACCGGACTAGCCTCTTCTTGGGAGCAGTACTTC
CDR3 protein: CASSPTGLASSWEQYF
D gene: TRBD2
V gene: TRBV5-4
J gene: TRBJ2-7
clone size: NA

CDR3 DNA: TGTGCCAGCAGCCTAGGACAGGAAAGCACAGATACGCAGTATTTT
CDR3 protein: CASSLGQESTDTQYF
D gene: TRBD1
V gene: TRBV5-8
J gene: TRBJ2-3
clone size: once

CDR3 DNA: TGTGCCAGTAGTCCGAAGGGGGGTCCCAATCAGCCCCAGCATTTT
CDR3 protein: CASSPKGGPNQPQHF
D gene: NA
V gene: TRBV19
J gene: TRBJ1-5
clone size: NA

CDR3 DNA: TGTGCCAGCAGTTTATCGGTGTTACAAGAGACCCAGTACTTC
CDR3 protein: CASSLSVLQETQYF
D gene: NA
V gene: TRBV27
J gene: TRBJ2-5
clone size: NA

CDR3 DNA: TGTGCCATCAGTGAGTCGTGGGCCTACGAGCAGTACTTC
CDR3 protein: CAISESWAYEQYF
D gene: NA
V gene: TRBV10-3
J gene: TRBJ2-7
clone size: NA

CDR3 DNA: TGTGCCAGCAGCTTGTTCCAGGGAAAGTCAAATTCACCCCTCCACTTT
CDR3 protein: CASSLFQGKSNSPLHF
D gene: NA
V gene: TRBV5-4
J gene: TRBJ1-6
clone size: NA